The clone carrying this TCR beta chain was recorded only once. The PCR had 60 Vbeta and 13 Jbeta primers. Measured with immunoSEQ multiplex PCR; TCRdb has only the in-frame clones, and not every one. The table has 130,000 to 150,000 clones, nearly 80% seen once. These data originate in a study of cytomegalovirus exposure and HLA in healthy donors. About the research overall: In an earlier analysis, some 110 million unique TCR beta sequences were found from some 200 million T cells.

Germline CDR1 and CDR2: SNHLY and FYNNEI. This CDR3 has 13 residues. V lost 9 bases, J lost 6 bases, and 14 bases lay in between. This TCR derives from a woman aged 25 to 39 in good health and CMV-seronegative. The V call is TRBV2, the J call TRBJ1-4; D ambiguous. Sequencing used PBMCs. The CDR3: CASREGVDEKLFF. The CDR3 region has the DNA TGTGCCAGTAGAGAGGGAGTCGATGAAAAACTGTTTTTT. The whole variable domain, remainder taken from reference TRBV2 and TRBJ1-4, is EPEVTQTPSHQVTQMGQEVILRCVPISNHLYFYWYRQILGQKVEFLVSFYNNEISEKSEIFDDQFSVERPDGSNFTLKIRSTKLEDSAMYFCASREGVDEKLFFGSGTQLSVL.